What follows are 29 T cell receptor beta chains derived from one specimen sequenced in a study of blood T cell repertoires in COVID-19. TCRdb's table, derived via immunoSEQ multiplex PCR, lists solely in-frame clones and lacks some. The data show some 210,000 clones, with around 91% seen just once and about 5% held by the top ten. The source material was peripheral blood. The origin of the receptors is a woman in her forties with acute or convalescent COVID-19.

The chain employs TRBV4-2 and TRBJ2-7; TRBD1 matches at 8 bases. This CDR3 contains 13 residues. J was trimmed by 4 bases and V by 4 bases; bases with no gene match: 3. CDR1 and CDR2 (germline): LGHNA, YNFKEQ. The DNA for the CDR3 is TGTGCCAGCAGCCGAGACAGGGGTTACGAGCAGTACGTC. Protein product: CASSRDRGYEQYV.

The CDR3 loop reads CASRSRGGDRDTQYF. CDR3 DNA: TGTGCCAGCAGGAGTCGCGGGGGGGACAGAGATACGCAGTATTTT. V usage is TRBV3-1 (or the pseudogene TRBV3-2) and J usage is TRBJ2-3; 9 bases are a match to TRBD2. Trimming removed 6 bases from V and 5 bases from J; junction bases left unmatched: 9. The CDR3 extends over 15 amino acids. Germline V gene data show CDR1 as LGHDT and CDR2 as YNNKEL (reference sequence).

The CDR3 region is CAWSPGGRALTDTQYF. In nucleotides, the CDR3 is TGTGCCTGGAGTCCGGGGGGGCGGGCTTTGACAGATACGCAGTATTTT. The chain carries TRBV30 and TRBJ2-3; TRBD2 matches at 8 bases. The CDR3 is 16 residues long. Germline CDR1 is GTSNPN and CDR2 is SVGIG (reference sequence). Trimming took 2 bases from V and 3 from J; bases not matched to a gene: 10.

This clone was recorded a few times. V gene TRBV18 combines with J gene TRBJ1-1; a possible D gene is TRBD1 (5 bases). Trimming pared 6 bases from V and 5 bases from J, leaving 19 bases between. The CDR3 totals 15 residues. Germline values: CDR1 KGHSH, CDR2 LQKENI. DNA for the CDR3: TGTGCCAGCTCCCCAGGTCAGGGTAGGTATACTGAAGCTTTCTTT. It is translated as CASSPGQGRYTEAFF. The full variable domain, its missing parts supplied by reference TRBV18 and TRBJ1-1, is NAGVMQNPRHLVRRRGQEARLRCSPMKGHSHVYWYRQLPEEGLKFMVYLQKENIIDESGMPKERFSAEFPKEGPSILRIQQVVRGDSAAYFCASSPGQGRYTEAFFGQGTRLTVV.

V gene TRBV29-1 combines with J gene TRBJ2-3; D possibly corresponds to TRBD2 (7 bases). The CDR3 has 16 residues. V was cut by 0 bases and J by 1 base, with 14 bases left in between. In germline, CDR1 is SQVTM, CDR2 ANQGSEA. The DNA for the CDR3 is TGCAGCGTTGAAGATAAGGGGGGGGTACGCACAGATACGCAGTATTTT. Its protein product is CSVEDKGGVRTDTQYF.

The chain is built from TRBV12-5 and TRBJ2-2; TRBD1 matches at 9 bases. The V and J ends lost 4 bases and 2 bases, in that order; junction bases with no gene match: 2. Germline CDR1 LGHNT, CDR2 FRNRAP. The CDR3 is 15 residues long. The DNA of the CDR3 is TGTGCTAGTGGTTCGGGACAGGGCAACACCGGGGAGCTGTTTTTT. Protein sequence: CASGSGQGNTGELFF.

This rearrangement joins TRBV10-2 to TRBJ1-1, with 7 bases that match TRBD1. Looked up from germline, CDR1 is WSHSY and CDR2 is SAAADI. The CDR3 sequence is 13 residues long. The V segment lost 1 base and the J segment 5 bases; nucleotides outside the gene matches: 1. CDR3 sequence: CASSELQGTEAFF. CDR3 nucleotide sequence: TGCGCCAGCAGTGAGTTACAGGGGACTGAAGCTTTCTTT.

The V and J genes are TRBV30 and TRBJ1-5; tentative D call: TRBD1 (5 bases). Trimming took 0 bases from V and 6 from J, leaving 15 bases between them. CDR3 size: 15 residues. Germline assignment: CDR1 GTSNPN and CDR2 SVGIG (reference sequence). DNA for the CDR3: TGTGCCTGGAGTGTTTGGGGCCAGGGTGGTCAGCCCCAGCATTTT. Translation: CAWSVWGQGGQPQHF.

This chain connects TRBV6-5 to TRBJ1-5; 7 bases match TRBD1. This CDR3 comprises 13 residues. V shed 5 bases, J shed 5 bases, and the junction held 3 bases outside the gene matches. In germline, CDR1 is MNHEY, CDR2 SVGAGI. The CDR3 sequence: CASSRGTDQPQHF. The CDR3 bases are TGTGCCAGCAGTCGCGGGACAGATCAGCCCCAGCATTTT.

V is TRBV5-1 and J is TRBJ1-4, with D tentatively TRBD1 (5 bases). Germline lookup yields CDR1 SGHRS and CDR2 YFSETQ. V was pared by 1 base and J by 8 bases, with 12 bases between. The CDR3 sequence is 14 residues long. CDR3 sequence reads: CASSLRQGQEKLFF. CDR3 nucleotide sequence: TGCGCCAGCAGCTTGCGGCAGGGCCAAGAAAAACTGTTTTTT.

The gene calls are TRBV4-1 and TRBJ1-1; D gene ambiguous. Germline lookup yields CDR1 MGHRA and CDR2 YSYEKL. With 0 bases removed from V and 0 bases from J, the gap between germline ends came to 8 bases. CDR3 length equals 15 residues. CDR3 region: CASSQDPGVNTEAFF. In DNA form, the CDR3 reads TGCGCCAGCAGCCAAGATCCCGGAGTGAACACTGAAGCTTTCTTT.

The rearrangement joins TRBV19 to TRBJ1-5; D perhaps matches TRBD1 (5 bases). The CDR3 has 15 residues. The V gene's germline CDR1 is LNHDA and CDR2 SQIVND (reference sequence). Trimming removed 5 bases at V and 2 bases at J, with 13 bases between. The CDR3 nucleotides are TGTGCCAGTAGTCCCCCCCGGGGGGGCAATCAGCCCCAGCATTTT. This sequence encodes CASSPPRGGNQPQHF.

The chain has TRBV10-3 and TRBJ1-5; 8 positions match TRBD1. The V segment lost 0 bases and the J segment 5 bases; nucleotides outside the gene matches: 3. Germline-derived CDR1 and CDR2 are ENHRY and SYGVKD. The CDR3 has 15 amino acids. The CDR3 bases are TGTGCCATCAGTGAGTCGGCAGGGGGCGATCAGCCCCAGCATTTT. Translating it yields CAISESAGGDQPQHF.

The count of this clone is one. CDR3 sequence reads: CATSMLPGQGINYGYTF. As DNA, the CDR3 is TGTGCCACCAGCATGCTACCGGGACAGGGGATTAACTATGGCTACACCTTC. The V gene is TRBV15, the J gene TRBJ1-2; 10 bases line up with TRBD1. Germline loops: CDR1 LNHNV, CDR2 YYDKDF (reference sequence). The V gene end was trimmed by 4 bases and the J gene end by 1 base; junction bases not matched to a gene: 9. The CDR3 loop spans 17 amino acids.

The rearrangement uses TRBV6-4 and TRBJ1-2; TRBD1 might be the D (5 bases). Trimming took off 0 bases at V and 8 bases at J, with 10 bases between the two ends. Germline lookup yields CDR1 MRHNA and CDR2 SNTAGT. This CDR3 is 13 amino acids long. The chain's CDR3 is CASSDSVGEGYTF. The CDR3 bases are TGTGCCAGCAGTGACTCGGTAGGGGAAGGCTACACCTTC.

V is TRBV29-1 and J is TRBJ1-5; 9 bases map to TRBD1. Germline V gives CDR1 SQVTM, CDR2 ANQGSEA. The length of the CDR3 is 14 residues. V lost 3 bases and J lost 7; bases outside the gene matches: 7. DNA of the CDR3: TGCAGCGTTGATGGGACAGGGTCCAACCAGCCCCAGCATTTT. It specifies CSVDGTGSNQPQHF. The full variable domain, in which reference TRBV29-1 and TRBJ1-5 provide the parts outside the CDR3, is SAVISQKPSRDICQRGTSLTIQCQVDSQVTMMFWYRQQPGQSLTLIATANQGSEATYESGFVIDKFPISRPNLTFSTLTVSNMSPEDSSIYLCSVDGTGSNQPQHFGDGTRLSIL.

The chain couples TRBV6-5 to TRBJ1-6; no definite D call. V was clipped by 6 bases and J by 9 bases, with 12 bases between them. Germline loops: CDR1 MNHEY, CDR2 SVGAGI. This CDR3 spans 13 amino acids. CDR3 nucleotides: TGTGCCAGCAGGACGAGGGCCACTTCACCCCTCCACTTT. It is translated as CASRTRATSPLHF.

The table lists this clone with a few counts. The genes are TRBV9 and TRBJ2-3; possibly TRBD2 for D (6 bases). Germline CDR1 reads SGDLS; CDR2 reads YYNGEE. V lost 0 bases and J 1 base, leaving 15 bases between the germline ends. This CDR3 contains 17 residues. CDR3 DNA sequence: TGTGCCAGCAGCGTAGGGAGTCAAACGGGGGGCACAGATACGCAGTATTTT. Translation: CASSVGSQTGGTDTQYF.

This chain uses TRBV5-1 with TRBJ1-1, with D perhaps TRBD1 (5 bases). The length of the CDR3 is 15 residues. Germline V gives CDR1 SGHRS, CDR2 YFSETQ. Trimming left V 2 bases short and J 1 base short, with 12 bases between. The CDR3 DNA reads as TGCGCCAGCAGCTTCTTTTCAGGGCAGAACACTGAAGCTTTCTTT. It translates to CASSFFSGQNTEAFF.

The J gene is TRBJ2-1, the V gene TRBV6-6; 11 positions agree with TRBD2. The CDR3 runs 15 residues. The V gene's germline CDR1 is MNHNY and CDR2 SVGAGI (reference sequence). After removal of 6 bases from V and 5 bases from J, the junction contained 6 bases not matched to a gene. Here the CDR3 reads CASRAGTSGNNEQFF. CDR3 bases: TGTGCCAGCAGGGCCGGGACTAGCGGAAACAATGAGCAGTTCTTC.

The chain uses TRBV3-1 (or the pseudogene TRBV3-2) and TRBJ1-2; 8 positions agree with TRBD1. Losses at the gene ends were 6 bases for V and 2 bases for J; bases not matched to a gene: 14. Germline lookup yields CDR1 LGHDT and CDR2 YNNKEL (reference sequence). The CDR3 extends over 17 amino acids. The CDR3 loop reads CASSEGGGPGGNYGYTF. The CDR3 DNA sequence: TGTGCCAGCAGTGAAGGAGGGGGCCCAGGGGGCAACTATGGCTACACCTTC.

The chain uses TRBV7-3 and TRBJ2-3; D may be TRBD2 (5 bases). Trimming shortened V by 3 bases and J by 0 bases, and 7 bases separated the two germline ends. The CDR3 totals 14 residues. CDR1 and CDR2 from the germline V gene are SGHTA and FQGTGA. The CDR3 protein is CASSFEGSTDTQYF. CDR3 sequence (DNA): TGTGCCAGCAGCTTCGAGGGCAGCACAGATACGCAGTATTTT.

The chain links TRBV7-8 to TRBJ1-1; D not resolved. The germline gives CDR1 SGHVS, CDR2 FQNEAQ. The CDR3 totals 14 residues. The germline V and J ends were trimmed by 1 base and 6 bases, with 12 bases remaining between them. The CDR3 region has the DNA TGTGCCAGCAGCTTAGTGAGGGTGGACCCTGAAGCTTTCTTT. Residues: CASSLVRVDPEAFF.

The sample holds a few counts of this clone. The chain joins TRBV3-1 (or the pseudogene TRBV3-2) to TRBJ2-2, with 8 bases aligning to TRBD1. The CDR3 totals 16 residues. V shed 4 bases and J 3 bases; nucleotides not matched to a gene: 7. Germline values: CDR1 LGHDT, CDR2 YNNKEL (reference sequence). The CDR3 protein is CASSLRTGLDTGELFF. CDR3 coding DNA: TGTGCCAGCAGCCTTAGGACAGGGCTGGACACCGGGGAGCTGTTTTTT.

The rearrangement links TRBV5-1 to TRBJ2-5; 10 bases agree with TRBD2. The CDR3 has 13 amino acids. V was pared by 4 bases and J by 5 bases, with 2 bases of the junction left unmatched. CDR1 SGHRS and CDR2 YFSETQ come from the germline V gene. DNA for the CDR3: TGCGCCAGCAGCACGACTAGCGGGGAGACCCAGTACTTC. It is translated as CASSTTSGETQYF.

The CDR3 sequence: CASSSYLGAGGELFF. CDR3 nucleotides: TGTGCCAGCAGCTCCTATCTGGGGGCGGGCGGGGAGCTGTTTTTT. The chain employs TRBV7-3 and TRBJ2-2; D is perhaps TRBD1 (6 bases). The germline gives CDR1 SGHTA, CDR2 FQGTGA. CDR3 length: 15 amino acids. V was shortened by 4 bases and J by 7 bases, with 16 bases between the two germline ends.

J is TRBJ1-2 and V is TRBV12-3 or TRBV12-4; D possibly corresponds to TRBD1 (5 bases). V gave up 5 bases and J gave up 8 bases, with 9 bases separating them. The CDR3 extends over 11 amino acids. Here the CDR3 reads CASSQGGGYTF. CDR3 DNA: TGTGCCAGCAGTCAGGGAGGCGGCTACACCTTC.

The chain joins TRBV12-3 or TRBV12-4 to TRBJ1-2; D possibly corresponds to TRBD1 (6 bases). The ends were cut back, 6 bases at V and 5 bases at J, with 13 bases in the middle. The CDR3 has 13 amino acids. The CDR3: CASSRQAQYGYTF. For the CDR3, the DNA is TGTGCCAGCAGCAGACAGGCCCAGTATGGCTACACCTTC.

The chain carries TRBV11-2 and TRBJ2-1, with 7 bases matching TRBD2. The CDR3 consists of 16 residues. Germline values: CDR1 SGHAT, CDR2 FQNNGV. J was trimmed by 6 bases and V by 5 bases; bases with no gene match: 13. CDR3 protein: CASSPSPAGVGNEQFF. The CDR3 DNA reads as TGTGCCAGCAGCCCGAGTCCGGCGGGGGTCGGCAATGAGCAGTTCTTC.